The 21 T cell receptor beta chains given below trace back to one sample, sequenced in a study of T cells after yellow fever vaccination. MiXCR, run by TCRdb on the 5' RACE reads, gives a single entry per CDR3 protein. The repertoire holds about 68,000 distinct CDR3 sequences, with 5% to 8% as singletons. This sample comprised CD8+ T cells sorted from PBMCs, obtained around 45 days after the first yellow fever vaccination. Receptors originate from a man between 18 and 35 years old who received the YFV17D yellow fever vaccine.

This clonotype was detected a few times. The rearrangement links TRBV18 to TRBJ2-2; TRBD1 is a possible D gene (6 bases). The CDR3 sequence is 15 residues long. V lost 5 bases to trimming and J lost 3 bases, with 13 bases between them. Germline V lookup: CDR1 KGHSH, CDR2 LQKENI. CDR3 region: CASSKTTGYTGELFF. CDR3 sequence (DNA): TGTGCCAGCTCAAAAACGACAGGATACACCGGGGAGCTGTTTTTT.

This clonotype occurred many times. This chain connects TRBV27 to TRBJ2-7; TRBD1 aligns across 8 bases. Germline-derived CDR1 and CDR2 are MNHEY and SMNVEV (reference sequence). The V segment lost 2 bases and the J segment 3 bases; nucleotides outside the gene matches: 9. This CDR3 comprises 16 residues. CDR3 DNA: TGTGCCAGCAGTTTAAACCCGGCAGGGGGCATCTACGAGCAGTACTTC. Protein sequence: CASSLNPAGGIYEQYF.

The sample holds a few counts of this clonotype. The genes are TRBV7-9 and TRBJ1-1; no clear D gene. The germline V gene has CDR1 SEHNR and CDR2 FQNEAQ (reference sequence). The CDR3 is 17 residues long. Trimming shortened V by 8 bases and J by 0 bases, and 22 bases separated the two germline ends. This CDR3 reads CASQTLAREILNTEAFF. The CDR3 DNA reads TGTGCCAGCCAAACATTGGCCCGCGAAATATTGAACACTGAAGCTTTCTTT.

In its sample, this clonotype was seen many times. The chain carries TRBV9 and TRBJ2-1; the D gene could be TRBD1 or TRBD2 (6 bases each). CDR1 is SGDLS, CDR2 YYNGEE, per germline. Trimming took off 0 bases at V and 5 bases at J, with 9 bases between the two ends. This CDR3 is built from 14 residues. The CDR3 here is CASSVAGANNEQFF. The DNA for the CDR3 is TGTGCCAGCAGCGTAGCGGGGGCCAACAATGAGCAGTTCTTC.

This clonotype was detected only a few times. V usage is TRBV29-1 and J usage is TRBJ1-3; tentative D call: TRBD1 (6 bases). Germline CDR1 is SQVTM and CDR2 is ANQGSEA. CDR3 length equals 19 residues. The germline V and J ends were trimmed by 0 bases and 0 bases, with 21 bases remaining between them. CDR3 in DNA: TGCAGCGTTGAAGAAGGTATCCCGGGACATACCCCCTCTGGAAACACCATATATTTT. The encoded protein is CSVEEGIPGHTPSGNTIYF.

Comment on this clonotype: One base away lies a much larger clone, so this may be a sequencing read error. V gene TRBV11-2 combines with J gene TRBJ2-1; D not resolved. This CDR3 region has 15 residues. Germline V gene sequence: CDR1 SGHAT, CDR2 FQNNGV. The CDR3 spells CASSLWAKTYNEKFF. The DNA of the CDR3 is TGTGCCAGCAGCTTGTGGGCCAAAACCTACAATGAGAAGTTCTTC.

This clonotype was seen more than once but under ten times. This could be a read error, since a much larger clone is one nucleotide away. CDR3: CASRLAGGNDTQYF. The CDR3, as DNA: TGCGCCAGCCGACTAGCGGGGGGAAACGATACGCAGTATTTT. V usage is TRBV5-1 and J usage is TRBJ2-3, with 13 positions matching TRBD2. V was pared by 7 bases and J by 6 bases, with 5 bases of the junction left unmatched. This CDR3 has 14 residues. Looked up from germline, CDR1 is SGHRS and CDR2 is YFSETQ. The variable domain in full, completed from reference TRBV5-1 and TRBJ2-3, reads KAGVTQTPRYLIKTRGQQVTLSCSPISGHRSVSWYQQTPGQGLQFLFEYFSETQRNKGNFPGRFSGRQFSNSRSEMNVSTLELGDSALYLCASRLAGGNDTQYFGPGTRLTVL.

This clonotype was counted many times. V and J are TRBV4-3 and TRBJ2-2, with 7 bases lining up with TRBD2. The V and J ends lost 0 bases and 7 bases, in that order; junction bases with no gene match: 11. This CDR3 is built from 17 residues. From germline, CDR1 is LGHNA and CDR2 YSLEER. The CDR3 here is CASSQDREGRASGELFF. CDR3 nucleotide sequence: TGCGCCAGCAGCCAAGATAGAGAGGGGAGGGCGAGCGGGGAGCTGTTTTTT.

This clonotype has a count of ten or more. The rearrangement joins TRBV6-2 or TRBV6-3 to TRBJ2-7; D unclear. CDR3 length: 14 residues. V was cut by 8 bases and J by 2 bases, with 16 bases left in between. Germline loops: CDR1 MNHEY, CDR2 SVGEGT. CDR3 sequence: CASGGRVETYEQYF. As DNA, the CDR3 is TGTGCCAGCGGTGGACGAGTAGAAACCTACGAGCAGTACTTC.

The chain uses TRBV4-1 and TRBJ2-2; D is undetermined. The V end was cut by 0 bases, the J end by 1 base, with 12 bases between. CDR1 is MGHRA and CDR2 is YSYEKL in the germline V gene. This CDR3 region has 17 residues. Here the CDR3 reads CASSQELDTMNTGELFF. DNA for the CDR3: TGCGCCAGCAGCCAAGAGTTAGACACAATGAACACCGGGGAGCTGTTTTTT.

The genes are TRBV4-1 and TRBJ2-1, with 11 bases aligning to TRBD2. Germline loops: CDR1 MGHRA, CDR2 YSYEKL. This CDR3 contains 17 residues. Losses at the gene ends were 5 bases for V and 4 bases for J; bases not matched to a gene: 10. The CDR3 region is CASSEGIAGGYYNEQFF. CDR3 nucleotide sequence: TGCGCCAGCAGCGAAGGGATAGCGGGGGGGTATTACAATGAGCAGTTCTTC.

This clonotype has at least ten counts. The rearrangement joins TRBV7-2 to TRBJ2-3, with TRBD2 matching 10 bases. The CDR3 extends over 15 amino acids. V dropped 8 bases and J dropped 1; count of bases not matched to a gene: 6. The germline V gene has CDR1 SGHTA and CDR2 FQGNSA. CDR3 nucleotide sequence: TGTGCCAGCGCCAAGGGGACTAGCGGCACAGATACGCAGTATTTT. Translated, it gives CASAKGTSGTDTQYF.

This clonotype has a count of ten or more. The chain is built from TRBV5-6 and TRBJ1-5; D possibly corresponds to TRBD1 (5 bases). The V gene's germline CDR1 is SGHDT and CDR2 YYEEEE. The germline V and J ends were trimmed by 4 bases and 5 bases, with 10 bases remaining between them. This CDR3 comprises 13 residues. Here the CDR3 reads CASSAQGYQPQHF. CDR3 sequence (DNA): TGTGCCAGCAGCGCCCAGGGTTATCAGCCCCAGCATTTT.

This clonotype was found many times. The rearrangement uses TRBV2 and TRBJ1-5, with D possibly matching TRBD1 (6 bases). The CDR3 is 14 amino acids. In germline, CDR1 is SNHLY, CDR2 FYNNEI. Trimming stripped 4 bases from V and 2 bases from J, with 9 bases between. CDR3 sequence reads: CASSVRTGNQPQHF. CDR3 nucleotide sequence: TGTGCCAGCAGTGTGAGGACAGGCAATCAGCCCCAGCATTTT. Looking up the rest from reference TRBV2 and TRBJ1-5 gives the full variable domain: EPEVTQTPSHQVTQMGQEVILRCVPISNHLYFYWYRQILGQKVEFLVSFYNNEISEKSEIFDDQFSVERPDGSNFTLKIRSTKLEDSAMYFCASSVRTGNQPQHFGDGTRLSIL.

A few counts support this clonotype. The chain is built from TRBV4-1 and TRBJ1-3; D gene unclear. The V and J ends lost 8 bases and 0 bases respectively, with 8 bases between them. CDR1 is MGHRA and CDR2 is YSYEKL in the germline V gene. This CDR3 region has 13 residues. CDR3: CASEQPSGNTIYF. The CDR3 DNA sequence: TGCGCCAGCGAACAGCCCTCTGGAAACACCATATATTTT.

Many counts were recorded for this clonotype. The CDR3 DNA reads as TGTGCCAGCAGCCAAGGGGTGAACAATGAGCAGTTCTTC. It translates to CASSQGVNNEQFF. The rearrangement joins TRBV3-1 to TRBJ2-1; D is unclear. The CDR3 is 13 residues long. Between the trimmed V and J ends, which lost 1 base and 5 bases, there was a span of 6 bases. The V gene's germline CDR1 is LGHDT and CDR2 YNNKEL (reference sequence).

This clonotype was found many times. V usage is TRBV6-4 and J usage is TRBJ2-1; 8 nucleotides match TRBD1. The CDR3 covers 15 residues. The germline CDR1 and CDR2 sequences are MRHNA and SNTAGT. V was pared by 2 bases and J by 2 bases, with 2 bases of the junction left unmatched. In nucleotides, the CDR3 is TGTGCCAGCAGTGACGGACAGGGCCCCTACAATGAGCAGTTCTTC. Encoded protein: CASSDGQGPYNEQFF.

As to this clonotype: Just one base apart from a much larger clone, this may be a read error. J is TRBJ2-7 and V is TRBV7-6; D possibly corresponds to TRBD2 (5 bases). The CDR3 runs 13 residues. Per germline, CDR1 SGHVS and CDR2 FNYEAQ. The CDR3 region is CASSFGIPYEQNF. CDR3 nucleotide sequence: TGTGCCAGCAGCTTCGGGATCCCCTACGAGCAGAACTTC.

There are many counts of this clonotype. The J gene is TRBJ2-3, the V gene TRBV6-5; TRBD2 matches at 7 bases. This CDR3 has 14 amino acids. CDR1 and CDR2 from the germline V gene are MNHEY and SVGAGI. Unmatched junction bases numbered 2, after V lost 2 bases and J lost 3 bases. CDR3 coding DNA: TGTGCCAGCAGTTACCGGGGGGTTACAGATACGCAGTATTTT. The encoded protein is CASSYRGVTDTQYF.

This clonotype showed up just a few times. V usage is TRBV7-2 and J usage is TRBJ2-6, with D hard to call. CDR3 length: 18 residues. Germline V gene sequence: CDR1 SGHTA, CDR2 FQGNSA. V lost 5 bases and J lost 6, with 23 bases in between. The CDR3 loop reads CASSLSAWKGGKANVLTF. The CDR3 bases are TGTGCCAGCAGCCTATCGGCCTGGAAGGGTGGTAAGGCCAACGTCCTGACTTTC.

The chain employs TRBV5-4 and TRBJ2-1, with 14 bases identical to TRBD2. The germline CDR1 and CDR2 sequences are SGHNT and YYREEE (reference sequence). J gave up 8 bases and V 5 bases, and 6 bases lay outside the gene matches. The CDR3 has 15 residues. CDR3 DNA sequence: TGTGCCAGCAGGACTAGCGGGGGGGCCAGCGATGAGCAGTTCTTC. Amino acids: CASRTSGGASDEQFF.